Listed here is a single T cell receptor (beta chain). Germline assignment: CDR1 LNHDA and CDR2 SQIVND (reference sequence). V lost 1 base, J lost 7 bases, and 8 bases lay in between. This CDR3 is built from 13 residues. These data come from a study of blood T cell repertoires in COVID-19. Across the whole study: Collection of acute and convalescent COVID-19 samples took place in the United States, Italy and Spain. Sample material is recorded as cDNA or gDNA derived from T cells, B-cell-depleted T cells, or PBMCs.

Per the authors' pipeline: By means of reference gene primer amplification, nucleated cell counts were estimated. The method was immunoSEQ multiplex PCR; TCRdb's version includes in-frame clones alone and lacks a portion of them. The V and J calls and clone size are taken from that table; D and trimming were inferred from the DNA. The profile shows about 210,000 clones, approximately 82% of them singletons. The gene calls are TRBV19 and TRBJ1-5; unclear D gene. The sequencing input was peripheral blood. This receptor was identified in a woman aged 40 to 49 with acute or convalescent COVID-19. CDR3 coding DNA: TGTGCCAGTAGTATAGTCCCGGGACAGCCCCAGCATTTT. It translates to CASSIVPGQPQHF.